These T cell receptor beta chains were read from a single sample in a study of early T cells in non-severe SARS-CoV-2 infection. TCRdb redid the calling of the 5' RACE reads with MiXCR, one entry per CDR3 protein. Of about 61,000 distinct CDR3 sequences in the sample, about 12% were seen once. The starting material was whole blood, obtained at baseline. All receptors come from an adult who was a healthcare worker with PCR-confirmed SARS-CoV-2 infection or an uninfected control (not recorded which). The donor label of this sample is uncertain. CDR3s include the opening cysteine and the closing phenylalanine or tryptophan. The order of the fields is J gene, D gene, clone size, V gene, CDR3 protein, CDR3 DNA. A D gene is named only where the DNA matches it firmly. Expanded clones are given a class, and other clones once, few, many or no size at all.

J gene: TRBJ1-3; D gene: -; clone size: -; V gene: TRBV29-1; CDR3 protein: CSVRSYSGNTIYF; CDR3 DNA: TGCAGCGTCCGGTCCTACTCTGGAAACACCATATATTTT
J gene: TRBJ2-5; D gene: TRBD2; clone size: many; V gene: TRBV18; CDR3 protein: CASSPDTPAGGRETQYF; CDR3 DNA: TGTGCCAGCTCACCGGATACTCCAGCGGGGGGGCGAGAGACCCAGTACTTC
J gene: TRBJ2-3; D gene: -; clone size: -; V gene: TRBV5-1; CDR3 protein: CASSLGRDADTQYF; CDR3 DNA: TGCGCCAGCAGCTTAGGCAGGGACGCAGATACGCAGTATTTT
J gene: TRBJ1-6; D gene: -; clone size: -; V gene: TRBV12-2; CDR3 protein: CASRHHPGQSNSPLHF; CDR3 DNA: TGTGCAAGTCGACATCATCCGGGACAGTCAAATTCACCCCTCCACTTT
J gene: TRBJ2-1; D gene: -; clone size: -; V gene: TRBV10-3; CDR3 protein: CAISESVADPANEQFF; CDR3 DNA: TGTGCCATCAGTGAGTCGGTAGCCGACCCGGCTAATGAGCAGTTCTTC
J gene: TRBJ2-2; D gene: TRBD1; clone size: -; V gene: TRBV7-3; CDR3 protein: CASSLSHRGRYTGELFF; CDR3 DNA: TGTGCCAGCAGCTTATCTCACAGGGGGCGTTACACCGGGGAGCTGTTTTTT
J gene: TRBJ2-2; D gene: -; clone size: few; V gene: TRBV7-2; CDR3 protein: CASSLVRENTGELFF; CDR3 DNA: TGTGCCAGCAGCTTAGTTCGGGAGAACACCGGGGAGCTGTTTTTT
J gene: TRBJ2-3; D gene: -; clone size: few; V gene: TRBV20-1; CDR3 protein: CSAPTFVTDTQYF; CDR3 DNA: TGCAGTGCCCCGACTTTTGTCACAGATACGCAGTATTTT
J gene: TRBJ1-1; D gene: -; clone size: -; V gene: TRBV30; CDR3 protein: CAWSKQGNTEAFF; CDR3 DNA: TGTGCCTGGAGTAAACAGGGGAACACTGAAGCTTTCTTT
J gene: TRBJ2-5; D gene: -; clone size: many; V gene: TRBV29-1; CDR3 protein: CSVPLTSMETQYF; CDR3 DNA: TGCAGCGTACCCTTGACTAGTATGGAGACCCAGTACTTC
J gene: TRBJ2-2; D gene: -; clone size: once; V gene: TRBV20-1; CDR3 protein: CSASPGNIGELFF; CDR3 DNA: TGCAGTGCTAGTCCGGGGAATATCGGGGAGCTGTTTTTT
J gene: TRBJ2-2; D gene: TRBD1; clone size: -; V gene: TRBV19; CDR3 protein: CASRDRRNTGELFF; CDR3 DNA: TGTGCCAGTAGGGACAGGAGGAACACCGGGGAGCTGTTTTTT
J gene: TRBJ2-5; D gene: -; clone size: many; V gene: TRBV27; CDR3 protein: CASSFRSGQETQYF; CDR3 DNA: TGTGCCAGCAGTTTTAGGTCAGGTCAAGAGACCCAGTACTTC
J gene: TRBJ1-5; D gene: -; clone size: many; V gene: TRBV27; CDR3 protein: CASSLGAGMGQPQHF; CDR3 DNA: TGTGCCAGCAGTTTGGGCGCGGGCATGGGCCAGCCCCAGCATTTT
J gene: TRBJ1-6; D gene: TRBD1; clone size: many; V gene: TRBV20-1; CDR3 protein: CSARDGVTGDSPLHF; CDR3 DNA: TGCAGTGCTAGAGATGGGGTGACAGGGGATTCACCCCTCCACTTT
J gene: TRBJ1-1; D gene: -; clone size: many; V gene: TRBV29-1; CDR3 protein: CSVAGVLNTEAFF; CDR3 DNA: TGCAGCGTCGCAGGGGTCCTGAACACTGAAGCTTTCTTT
J gene: TRBJ2-5; D gene: -; clone size: -; V gene: TRBV3-1; CDR3 protein: CASSQGLLGTQETQYF; CDR3 DNA: TGTGCCAGCAGCCAAGGACTGTTGGGGACTCAAGAGACCCAGTACTTC
J gene: TRBJ1-4; D gene: -; clone size: few; V gene: TRBV7-9; CDR3 protein: CASSLAVGGPRGEKLFF; CDR3 DNA: TGTGCCAGCAGCTTAGCGGTAGGCGGGCCCCGAGGTGAAAAACTGTTTTTT
J gene: TRBJ1-1; D gene: -; clone size: -; V gene: TRBV12-5; CDR3 protein: CASGWQVNTEAFF; CDR3 DNA: TGTGCTAGTGGTTGGCAGGTGAACACTGAAGCTTTCTTT
J gene: TRBJ2-3; D gene: -; clone size: -; V gene: TRBV5-1; CDR3 protein: CASSLAQASSTDTQYF; CDR3 DNA: TGCGCCAGCAGCTTGGCACAGGCCTCTAGCACAGATACGCAGTATTTT
J gene: TRBJ1-2; D gene: -; clone size: few; V gene: TRBV7-9; CDR3 protein: CASASEDYGYTF; CDR3 DNA: TGTGCCAGCGCCAGTGAGGACTATGGCTACACCTTC
J gene: TRBJ1-4; D gene: -; clone size: -; V gene: TRBV2; CDR3 protein: CASSEALVDRHLFF; CDR3 DNA: TGTGCCAGCAGTGAAGCGCTTGTCGACAGGCACCTGTTTTTT
J gene: TRBJ2-4; D gene: TRBD2; clone size: few; V gene: TRBV6-6; CDR3 protein: CASSYLERGVGNIQYF; CDR3 DNA: TGTGCCAGCAGTTACTTGGAGCGGGGGGTTGGAAACATTCAGTACTTC
J gene: TRBJ1-2; D gene: -; clone size: -; V gene: TRBV6-6; CDR3 protein: CASRPSHGGYGYTF; CDR3 DNA: TGTGCCAGCAGACCTAGCCACGGGGGCTATGGCTACACCTTC
J gene: TRBJ2-3; D gene: -; clone size: many; V gene: TRBV27; CDR3 protein: CASSLGVRDTQYF; CDR3 DNA: TGTGCCAGCAGTTTGGGGGTCCGGGATACGCAGTATTTT
J gene: TRBJ2-1; D gene: -; clone size: many; V gene: TRBV5-1; CDR3 protein: CASRISNEQFF; CDR3 DNA: TGCGCCAGCAGAATCAGCAATGAGCAGTTCTTC
J gene: TRBJ2-5; D gene: -; clone size: many; V gene: TRBV7-8; CDR3 protein: CASSGGRGSLGETQYF; CDR3 DNA: TGTGCCAGCAGCGGGGGCCGGGGCTCTTTAGGAGAGACCCAGTACTTC
J gene: TRBJ1-2; D gene: -; clone size: many; V gene: TRBV6-1; CDR3 protein: CASSETMGYTF; CDR3 DNA: TGTGCCAGCAGCGAAACTATGGGCTACACCTTC
J gene: TRBJ2-2; D gene: -; clone size: -; V gene: TRBV3-1; CDR3 protein: CASSQDVDSANTGELFF; CDR3 DNA: TGTGCCAGCAGCCAAGATGTGGACAGCGCGAACACCGGGGAGCTGTTTTTT
J gene: TRBJ2-5; D gene: TRBD1; clone size: many; V gene: TRBV6-5; CDR3 protein: CASSYSRGLTQYF; CDR3 DNA: TGTGCCAGCAGTTACTCCAGGGGGCTGACCCAGTACTTC
J gene: TRBJ2-3; D gene: -; clone size: -; V gene: TRBV29-1; CDR3 protein: CSVEADTQYF; CDR3 DNA: TGCAGCGTTGAGGCAGATACGCAGTATTTT
J gene: TRBJ1-6; D gene: -; clone size: few; V gene: TRBV6-6; CDR3 protein: CASAEDNSPLHF; CDR3 DNA: TGTGCCAGCGCAGAAGATAATTCACCCCTCCACTTT
J gene: TRBJ1-2; D gene: TRBD1; clone size: few; V gene: TRBV20-1; CDR3 protein: CSARPKQGIGGYTF; CDR3 DNA: TGCAGTGCTAGACCGAAACAGGGGATAGGAGGCTACACCTTC
J gene: TRBJ1-6; D gene: TRBD1; clone size: many; V gene: TRBV20-1; CDR3 protein: CSARVGTGLSPLHF; CDR3 DNA: TGCAGTGCTAGAGTGGGGACAGGGCTTTCACCCCTCCACTTT
J gene: TRBJ2-5; D gene: TRBD2; clone size: many; V gene: TRBV6-1; CDR3 protein: CASSLIAGAQETQYF; CDR3 DNA: TGTGCCAGCAGCCTTATAGCGGGAGCCCAAGAGACCCAGTACTTC
J gene: TRBJ2-1; D gene: TRBD2; clone size: -; V gene: TRBV20-1; CDR3 protein: CSADFGGTSYNEQFF; CDR3 DNA: TGCAGTGCTGACTTCGGGGGGACCTCCTACAATGAGCAGTTCTTC
J gene: TRBJ2-5; D gene: -; clone size: -; V gene: TRBV14; CDR3 protein: CAYPSTSGVRAETQYF; CDR3 DNA: TGTGCCTACCCCAGCACCTCAGGGGTTCGGGCGGAGACCCAGTACTTC
J gene: TRBJ2-3; D gene: TRBD2; clone size: -; V gene: TRBV5-1; CDR3 protein: CASSLGLAEPTDTQYF; CDR3 DNA: TGCGCCAGCAGCTTGGGACTAGCGGAACCCACAGATACGCAGTATTTT
J gene: TRBJ1-3; D gene: -; clone size: few; V gene: TRBV7-2; CDR3 protein: CASSPRQESLSGNTIYF; CDR3 DNA: TGTGCCAGCAGCCCCCGACAGGAGAGCCTCTCTGGAAACACCATATATTTT
J gene: TRBJ2-1; D gene: TRBD2; clone size: few; V gene: TRBV19; CDR3 protein: CASKPSSGGASEQFF; CDR3 DNA: TGTGCCAGTAAACCCTCTAGCGGGGGGGCCTCTGAGCAGTTCTTC
J gene: TRBJ2-5; D gene: TRBD2; clone size: many; V gene: TRBV7-6; CDR3 protein: CASSLRLAGAVQETQYF; CDR3 DNA: TGTGCCAGCAGCTTAAGACTAGCGGGGGCAGTACAAGAGACCCAGTACTTC
J gene: TRBJ2-3; D gene: TRBD1; clone size: many; V gene: TRBV12-3/TRBV12-4; CDR3 protein: CASSDTGVTDTQYF; CDR3 DNA: TGTGCCAGCAGTGATACAGGGGTCACAGATACGCAGTATTTT